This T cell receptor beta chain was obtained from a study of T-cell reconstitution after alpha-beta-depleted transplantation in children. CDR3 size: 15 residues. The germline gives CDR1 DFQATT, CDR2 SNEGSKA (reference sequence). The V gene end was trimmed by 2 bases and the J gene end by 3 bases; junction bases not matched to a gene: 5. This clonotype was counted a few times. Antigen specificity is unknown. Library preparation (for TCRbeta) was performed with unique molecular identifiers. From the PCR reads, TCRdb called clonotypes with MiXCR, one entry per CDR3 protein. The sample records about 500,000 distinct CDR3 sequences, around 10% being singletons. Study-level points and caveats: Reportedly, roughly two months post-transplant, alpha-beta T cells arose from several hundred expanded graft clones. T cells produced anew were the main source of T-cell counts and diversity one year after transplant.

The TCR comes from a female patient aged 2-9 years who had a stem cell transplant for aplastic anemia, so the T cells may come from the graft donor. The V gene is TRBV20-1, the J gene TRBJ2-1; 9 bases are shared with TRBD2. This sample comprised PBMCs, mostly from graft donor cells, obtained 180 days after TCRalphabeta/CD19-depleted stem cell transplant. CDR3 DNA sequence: TGCAGTGCTAGAAGGCTAGCGGGAAACTACAATGAGCAGTTCTTC. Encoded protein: CSARRLAGNYNEQFF.